This T cell receptor beta chain was recorded in a study of human T cells and chemical hapten exposure (dated by TCRdb to about 2021). With regard to the full study: Libraries were combined into a pool for sequencing, and differences in TCR yield between samples came mainly from small differences in library volumes within the pool. This study followed changes in the peripheral blood TCR repertoire in vivo during primary and secondary sensitization of alopecia patients to the hapten diphenylcyclopropenone (DPC). From each blood RNA sample, both TCR alpha and TCR beta chains were sequenced. Results the study describes overall, beyond this receptor: DPC sensitization did not change the number of TCRs with a frequency above 1 in 1000, and there was no evidence of changes in global repertoire structure. After repeated subsampling, the strength of the expansion versus patch-test correlation and the threshold at which it became significant changed.

Interpreted using the paper, the time point label stands for: healthy volunteer bleed at 6 weeks. Unfractionated whole blood was collected in Tempus Blood RNA tubes, and total RNA was extracted from that blood. Five or six healthy volunteers served as TCR sequencing controls and were bled at day 0, 2 weeks and 6 weeks. The CDR3 has 13 amino acids, counting the end cysteine and phenylalanine. Only the CDR3 part of the read is kept: 39 bases, read in frame from the first base. CDR1 SGHNT and CDR2 YYREEE are derived from the germline V gene (reference sequence). V loses 5 bases of germline sequence and J loses 2 bases, and the interval between the two ends is 9 bases. A few counts support this clonotype. This receptor's antigen is unknown. Base qualities are not recorded, but no much larger clone differs from it by a single base. Preparation of the library involved RACE. Sequencing was carried out with a NextSeq 500. During library preparation, unique molecular identifiers were attached to individual cDNA molecules so that TCRs could be counted in a quantitative, reproducible way. The paper's processing steps were these. A median of roughly 100,000 TCRs per sample was observed, with a range of roughly 20,000 to 750,000. V, J and CDR3 annotation of the TCR reads was carried out using the Decombinator software suite. Every sample was subsampled to the same number of TCRs (28,000) for the PS versus PT1 abundance plots. Expanded TCRs were defined as absent before sensitization and observed at least eight times at the 2-week time point. TCRdb's own reprocessing of the public reads used fastp at Q25 and MiXCR and kept productive beta chains. Here each entry gathers all rows of one CDR3 protein and keeps the most common genes and DNA. The V and J calls were determined by TCRdb, not by the authors. In this sample the table shows approximately 84,000 distinct CDR3 sequences, over 7% of which occur a single time. Approximately 1.5% of the sample is taken by the ten largest.

Sequenced: whole blood. The clonotype comes from a male donor in good health. Some clones in this sample may be carry-over from other donors' samples. The chain was built from TRBV5-4 and TRBJ2-3; a tentative D match to TRBD2 spans 6 bases. The CDR3: CASSWDSTDTQYF. The nucleotide sequence reads TGTGCCAGCAGTTGGGACTCCACAGATACGCAGTATTTT.